The clone carrying this TCR beta chain showed up just once. The antigen is undetermined. The sample comes from a study of regulatory and conventional T cells in RAG deficiency. The study's findings and limits: Omenn patients showed >90% Treg-Tconv overlap and shorter CDR3 lengths.

The CDR3 loop spans 13 amino acids. Germline assignment: CDR1 SGHVS and CDR2 FNYEAQ. TCRdb's table, derived via immunoSEQ multiplex PCR, lists solely in-frame clones and lacks some. This table holds 34,000 or so clones, approximately 91% found once. The same data also went into a second study, on regulatory T cells. This second report adds: Amplification used 52 TRBV primers and 13 TRBJ primers.

The chain joins TRBV7-6 to TRBJ2-5, with D unclear. The end of the DNA aligns better with TRBJ2-7, so the J call may be wrong. The sequencing input was CD8+ T cells sorted from blood. This sequence was found in a human donor in good health. CDR3 sequence (DNA): TGTGCCAGCAGCCCTCGAGAGTCCTACGAGCAGTACTTC. It is translated as CASSPRESYEQYF.